This paragraph reports one T cell receptor beta chain. Its cognate antigen is unknown. The CDR3 does not close with the conserved phenylalanine or tryptophan, likely indicating a read error. This sample stems from a study of regulatory T cells in long-lasting Graves disease. Stated time point: newly diagnosed GD, antithyroid drugs for less than 3 months. Extracted RNA from PBMCs served as the source of the TCR library. The study's findings and limits: For persistent Graves' patients, TCR diversity was lower than for newly diagnosed ones.

The V gene lost 4 bases and the J gene lost 4 bases, with 17 bases spanning the gap. Germline lookup yields CDR1 DFQATT and CDR2 SNEGSKA (reference sequence). This CDR3 is 16 amino acids long. Arm-PCR of CDR3 regions and iRepertoire HTBI primers were the basis on which TCR beta libraries were built. Using its own MiXCR run on the multiplex PCR reads, TCRdb lists one record per CDR3 protein. The data contain under 450,000 distinct CDR3 sequences, about an eighth of them singletons. Separately, the same data were catalogued under a study of T cells in Graves' hyperthyroidism and ophthalmopathy. That report notes: Based on clinical symptoms, serum thyroxine and TRAb, thyroid ultrasound and orbital computed tomography, diagnoses were reached. Carried out on the TCR CDR3, a first-round RT-PCR used the HTBI primer set. The model predicted ophthalmopathy a median roughly 6.3 months before onset.

This TCR was recovered from a woman aged 18-30 years with Graves disease. V usage is TRBV20-1 and J usage is TRBJ1-6, with a tentative D call TRBD1 (5 bases). The sequencing used peripheral blood mononuclear cells (PBMCs), collected at new diagnosis, from a patient treated with antithyroid drugs. The CDR3 loop is CSANGAQKQYNSPLHS. The CDR3 region has the DNA TGCAGTGCTAACGGGGCCCAAAAACAGTATAATTCACCCCTCCACTCT.